This TCR beta chain derives from a study of CD8+ T cells in alopecia areata. Study findings and constraints: Scalp data also include sequences from resident alphabeta T cells of normal skin.

Peripheral blood and lesional scalp punch biopsies came from alopecia areata patients. Cell sorting was applied to PBMCs, and CD4+ and CD8+ T cells were collected. A remark on this clone: Its specificity is not known.

The CDR3 is 14 residues long. Germline CDR1 reads MNHEY; CDR2 reads SVGAGI. Between the trimmed V and J ends, which lost 7 bases and 5 bases, there was a span of 17 bases. TCR sequencing used cDNA made by reverse transcription of extracted RNA. The method was immunoSEQ multiplex PCR; TCRdb's version includes in-frame clones alone and lacks a portion of them. The sample includes about 140,000 clones, approximately 49% of them seen just once. The source of this sequence is a human donor with alopecia areata. Sequences were derived from CD4+ T cells sorted from blood, sampled at week 0. The gene calls are TRBV6-5 and TRBJ1-2; D is possibly TRBD1 (5 bases). The CDR3 DNA reads TGTGCCAGCACCGCCGGAACAGGAGGATATGGCTACACCTTC. It translates to CASTAGTGGYGYTF.